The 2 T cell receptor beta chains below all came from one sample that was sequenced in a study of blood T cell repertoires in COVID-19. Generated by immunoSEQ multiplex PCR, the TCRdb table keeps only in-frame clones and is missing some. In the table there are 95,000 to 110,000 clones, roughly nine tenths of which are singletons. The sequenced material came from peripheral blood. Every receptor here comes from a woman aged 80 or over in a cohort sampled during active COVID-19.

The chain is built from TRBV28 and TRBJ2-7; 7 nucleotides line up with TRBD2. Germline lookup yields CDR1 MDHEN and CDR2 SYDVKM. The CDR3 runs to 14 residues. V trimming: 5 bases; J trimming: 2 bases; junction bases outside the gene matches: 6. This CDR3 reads CASSPPREPYEQYF. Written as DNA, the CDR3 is TGTGCCAGCAGTCCTCCGCGGGAGCCCTACGAGCAGTACTTC. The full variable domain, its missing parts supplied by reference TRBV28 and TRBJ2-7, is DVKVTQSSRYLVKRTGEKVFLECVQDMDHENMFWYRQDPGLGLRLIYFSYDVKMKEKGDIPEGYSVSREKKERFSLILESASTNQTSMYLCASSPPREPYEQYFGPGTRLTVT.

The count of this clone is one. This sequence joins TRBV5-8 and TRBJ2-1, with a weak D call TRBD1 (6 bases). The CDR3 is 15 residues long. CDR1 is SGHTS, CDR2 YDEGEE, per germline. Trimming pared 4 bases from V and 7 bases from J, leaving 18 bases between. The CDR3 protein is CASSSWGQGGNEQFF. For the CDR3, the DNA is TGTGCCAGCAGCAGTTGGGGCCAAGGGGGAAATGAGCAGTTCTTC.